The 3 T cell receptor beta chains below all came from one sample that was sequenced in a study of CXCR3-negative and CXCR3-positive naive CD8 T cells (dated by TCRdb to the late 2010s). TCRdb names NextSeq 550 as the instrument used. The Human TCR Profiling Kit (MiLaboratory) was used to make UMI-labeled 5' RACE TRB cDNA libraries. The reads underwent TCRdb reprocessing, giving one record for each CDR3 protein sequence and no DNA. The table for this sample shows tens of thousands of distinct CDR3 sequences. About 1.1% of the sample rests with the top ten. The sample consisted of naive CXCR3- CD8+ T cells from blood. This specimen's cell subset or site label, interpreted: CD45RO-CCR7+CD27+CD95- naive CD8+ T cells lacking CXCR3 (TNR3-). Receptor source: a human donor in good health. Some clones in this sample may be carry-over from other donors' samples.

This CDR3 is CVTRGGGELFF. This chain joins TRBV15 and TRBJ2-2. CDR3 length: 11 residues. Germline values: CDR1 LNHNV, CDR2 YYDKDF (reference sequence).

The genes are TRBV11-1 and TRBJ1-1. Germline loops: CDR1 SGHAT, CDR2 FQDESV (reference sequence). This CDR3 spans 14 amino acids. The CDR3: CASSLAPANTEAFF.

V gene TRBV29-1 combines with J gene TRBJ2-1; TCRdb's D gene call, TRBD2, goes unchecked for lack of DNA. The germline V gene has CDR1 SQVTM and CDR2 ANQGSEA. The CDR3 sequence is 13 residues long. Here the CDR3 reads CSAGLVMGNEQFF.